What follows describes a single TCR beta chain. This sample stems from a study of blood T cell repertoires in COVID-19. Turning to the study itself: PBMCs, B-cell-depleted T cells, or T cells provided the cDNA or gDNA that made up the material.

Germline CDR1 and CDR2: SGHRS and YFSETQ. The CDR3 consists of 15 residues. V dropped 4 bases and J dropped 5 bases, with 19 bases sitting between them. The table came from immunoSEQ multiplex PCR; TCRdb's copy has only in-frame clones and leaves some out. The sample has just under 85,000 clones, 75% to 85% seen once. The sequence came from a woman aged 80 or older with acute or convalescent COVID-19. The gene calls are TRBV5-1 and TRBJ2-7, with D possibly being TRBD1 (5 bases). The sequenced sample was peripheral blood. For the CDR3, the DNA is TGCGCCAGCAGCCCAACAAGGGGTGTTTCGAACGAGCAGTACTTC. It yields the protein CASSPTRGVSNEQYF.